This TCR beta chain was obtained from a study of blood T cells in healthy people across ages. The second PCR ran roughly 6 to 11 cycles with a sample-barcoded 5' primer and J-beta primers. Researchers report that a template-switch adaptor with 12 random nucleotides tagged each cDNA molecule. A single record per CDR3 protein comes from TCRdb applying MiXCR to the 5' RACE reads. The sample comprises 600,000 to 650,000 distinct CDR3 sequences, roughly 53% of which are singletons, and roughly 34% rests with the top ten. The sample holds one count of this clonotype. Germline V CDR1 and CDR2: SGDLS, YYNGEE. The V end was cut by 5 bases, the J end by 2 bases, with 20 bases between. The CDR3 sequence is 17 residues long. Caucasian, healthy and from Russia, the donors were aged between roughly 6 and 95. Donors gave 9 to 10 milliliters of peripheral blood apiece. Extraction of total RNA produced a minimum of 6 micrograms from each sample.

The chain recombines TRBV9 with TRBJ2-1; D assignment may be TRBD1 or TRBD2 (7 bases each). Source material: blood. The sequence came from a man aged 55 to 70 in good health. Here the CDR3 DNA reads TGTGCCAGCAGTCGGGGGGCGGGGACAGAGGCCTACAATGAGCAGTTCTTC. Translation: CASSRGAGTEAYNEQFF.